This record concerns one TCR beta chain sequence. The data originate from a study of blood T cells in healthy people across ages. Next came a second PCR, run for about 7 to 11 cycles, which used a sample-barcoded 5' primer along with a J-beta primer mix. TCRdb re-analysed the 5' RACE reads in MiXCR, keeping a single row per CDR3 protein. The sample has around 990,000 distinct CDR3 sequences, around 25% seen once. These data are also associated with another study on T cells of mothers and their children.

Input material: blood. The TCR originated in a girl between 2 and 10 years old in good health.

The CDR3 protein is CATSDLRQGGGYTF. As DNA, the CDR3 is TGTGCCACCAGTGATTTGCGTCAGGGAGGTGGCTACACCTTC. This chain joins TRBV24-1 and TRBJ1-2; D perhaps matches TRBD1 (5 bases). Germline-derived CDR1 and CDR2 are KGHDR and SFDVKD. V dropped 0 bases and J dropped 7 bases, with 11 bases sitting between them. This CDR3 is built from 14 residues.